This TCR beta chain was retrieved from a study of graft-versus-host responses after intestinal transplantation. Looking at the study overall: Induction using anti-thymocyte globulin, followed by tacrolimus and steroids for about 3 years, was given to all recipients. Overall study findings and caveats: The study associated peak circulating GvH clone levels with early post-transplant HvG declines.

Concerning this clone: Its antigen is still unknown.

Repertoires were generated with immunoSEQ multiplex PCR, while TCRdb's copy carries only in-frame clones and drops some. The sample lists 70,000 to 80,000 clones; roughly 88% were seen once. CDR1 SGHAT and CDR2 FQNNGV come from the germline V gene. This CDR3 spans 15 amino acids. Between the trimmed V and J ends, which lost 1 base and 2 bases, there was a span of 12 bases. This sequence joins TRBV11-2 and TRBJ2-7, with a weak D call TRBD2 (6 bases). This clonotype was sampled from a human donor who received an intestinal transplant. Specimen: unstimulated CD8+ T cells sorted from spleen or lymph node cells, collected before intestinal transplant. The CDR3 here is CASSLGRGSAYEQYF. The CDR3 DNA follows: TGTGCCAGCAGCTTAGGTCGGGGGTCCGCCTACGAGCAGTACTTC.